This T cell receptor beta chain was captured in a study of T-cell memory formation after mild COVID-19. Overall study context: Clustering of TCRs was largely donor specific. Study-wide points: Pre-infection memory already had some responding clones, implying cross-reactive memory joined. CD8+ contracting clones occupied EMRA, while CD4+ ones occupied mainly CM and EM.

It was 5'RACE with constant-segment primers that produced the TCR alpha and TCR beta cDNA libraries, which carried sample barcodes and UMIs. Via MiXCR, TCRdb re-called the 5' RACE reads, giving one row per CDR3 protein. The sample has approximately 290,000 distinct CDR3 sequences; roughly 8.2% are singletons. CDR1 is SGHDT, CDR2 YYEEEE, per germline. Deletions cut 4 bases from V and 10 bases from J, with 15 bases between. The length of the CDR3 is 13 residues. This clonotype was detected ten times or more. As yet, its antigen is unknown. The chain carries TRBV5-6 and TRBJ2-1; a weak D match, TRBD1 (6 bases). Sequencing was done on a sample of PBMCs or a T cell subset sorted from them (not recorded which). The receptor comes from a man between 18 and 35 years old who had mild COVID-19 (a few samples of this study predate the infection). Cell type and time point are not known. The CDR3 bases are TGTGCCAGCAGCGCCGACAGGTTTTTGGAGCAGTTCTTC. It encodes CASSADRFLEQFF.